This TCR beta chain is from a study of OX40 agonist ivuxolimab in advanced cancers. On the study more broadly: Every 2 weeks, ivuxolimab was infused into the patients intravenously at between 0.01 and 10 mg/kg. Head and neck, renal cell, melanoma or hepatocellular carcinoma were the cancers that dose-escalation patients had.

Produced via immunoSEQ multiplex PCR; TCRdb's table is partial and in-frame only. In the table there are 50,000 to 55,000 clones, 87% of which are singletons. As regards this clone: Antigen: not known.

Whole-study findings and limits: Compared with others, partial responders at 0.1-3.0 mg/kg displayed clonal expansion among the lowest. The CD4+ and CD8+ T cells in the blood had expanded clonally by week 6 at 0.1 to 3.0 mg/kg.

The CDR3 runs to 15 residues. Germline V gene lookup returns CDR1 SGHTA and CDR2 FQGNSA. V dropped 1 base and J dropped 7 bases, with 11 bases sitting between them. The genes are TRBV7-2 and TRBJ1-6; D is perhaps TRBD1 (5 bases). The TCR was taken from an adult with an advanced solid tumor such as melanoma, head and neck, liver or kidney cancer. The input for sequencing was CD4+ or CD8+ T cells sorted from blood, taken in a trial of the OX40 agonist ivuxolimab. The CDR3 sequence: CASSLGSGQNSPLHF. The DNA for the CDR3 is TGTGCCAGCAGCTTAGGTTCGGGGCAGAATTCACCCCTCCACTTT.